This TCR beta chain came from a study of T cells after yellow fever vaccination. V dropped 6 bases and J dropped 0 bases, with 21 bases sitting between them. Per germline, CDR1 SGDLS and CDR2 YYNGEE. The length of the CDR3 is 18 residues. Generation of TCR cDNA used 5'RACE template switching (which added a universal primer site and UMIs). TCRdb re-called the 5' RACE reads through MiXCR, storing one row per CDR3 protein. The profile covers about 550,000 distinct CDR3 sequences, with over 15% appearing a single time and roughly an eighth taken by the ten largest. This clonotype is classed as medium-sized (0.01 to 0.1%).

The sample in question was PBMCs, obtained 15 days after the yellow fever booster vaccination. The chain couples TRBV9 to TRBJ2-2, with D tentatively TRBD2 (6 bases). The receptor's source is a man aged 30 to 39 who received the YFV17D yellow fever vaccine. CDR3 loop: CASTKRPGEVSNTGELFF. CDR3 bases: TGTGCCAGCACCAAACGACCCGGGGAGGTATCGAACACCGGGGAGCTGTTTTTT.